This TCR beta chain was captured by sequencing in a study of regulatory T cells in long-lasting Graves disease. Study summary: Over 5 years on antithyroid drugs plus positive TSH receptor antibodies marked Graves' disease as persistent.

This clonotype was recorded a few times. Its antigen is as yet unknown. Germline V lookup: CDR1 MNHNS, CDR2 SASEGT. The V end lost 2 bases, the J end lost 6 bases, and 16 bases lay between the germline ends. This CDR3 has 16 amino acids. Overall study findings and caveats: Patients whose Graves' disease persisted exhibited lower TCR diversity than those newly diagnosed. Favored usage of TRBV28, TRBJ1-2 and TRBJ2-5 was recorded in persistent disease.

The time point denotes: persistent/refractory GD, antithyroid drugs over 5 years with positive TRAb. Isolated PBMC RNA provided the starting material for the TCR library. Through Arm-PCR of CDR3 regions and iRepertoire HTBI primers, TCR beta libraries were built. Using its own MiXCR run on the multiplex PCR reads, TCRdb lists one record per CDR3 protein. The data hold around 460,000 distinct CDR3 sequences, with 20% to 25% observed a single time. J is TRBJ2-2 and V is TRBV6-1; tentatively, D is TRBD2 (5 bases). This sequence originates from a female donor with Graves disease. The material sequenced was peripheral blood mononuclear cells (PBMCs), taken when the disease was refractory, from a patient treated with antithyroid drugs. The CDR3 nucleotides read TGTGCCAGCAGTGAACTCGGGGTAGGGTGGGCCGGGGAGCTGTTTTTT. It is translated as CASSELGVGWAGELFF.